The 25 T cell receptor beta chains reported below all come from one sample, sequenced in a study of CD8+ T cells in alopecia areata (dated by TCRdb to 2016 to 2019). Preparation of the library involved the immunoSEQ multiplex PCR assay. For TCR sequencing, RNA was extracted from every sample and reverse transcribed into cDNA to serve as template. In its TCRdb copy, this immuneACCESS table keeps in-frame sequences only and misses some clones. Where compared with another copy, unresolved V genes explain less than half of these, and the others have no known cause. The sample table records some 150,000 clones; roughly 58% of these occur just once. 30% to 45% of the sample is taken by the ten largest. The material sequenced was CD8+ T cells sorted from blood. Receptors originate from a human donor in good health.

This chain uses TRBV27 with TRBJ2-2; tentatively, D is TRBD1 or TRBD2 (5 bases each). V lost 6 bases and J lost 7, with 6 bases in between. CDR3 length: 11 amino acids. CDR1 and CDR2 (germline): MNHEY, SMNVEV (reference sequence). CDR3 region: CASRRGGELFF. In nucleotides, the CDR3 is TGTGCCAGCAGGAGGGGCGGGGAGCTGTTTTTT.

The chain has TRBV27 and TRBJ2-5, with 9 nucleotides matching TRBD1. Germline CDR1 and CDR2: MNHEY and SMNVEV (reference sequence). V trimming: 7 bases; J trimming: 5 bases; junction bases outside the gene matches: 11. The length of the CDR3 is 15 residues. CDR3 region: CASTNLTGGGETQYF. CDR3 in DNA: TGTGCCAGCACGAATTTAACAGGGGGCGGTGAGACCCAGTACTTC.

V usage is TRBV19 and J usage is TRBJ2-2, with a tentative D call TRBD1 (5 bases). Trimming removed 6 bases at V and 7 bases at J, with 15 bases between. Germline V gene sequence: CDR1 LNHDA, CDR2 SQIVND (reference sequence). The CDR3 sequence is 14 residues long. CDR3 bases: TGTGCCAGTAGCTCCGACAGCCACGTCGGGGAGCTGTTTTTT. It translates to CASSSDSHVGELFF.

V is TRBV28 and J is TRBJ2-4; D not certain. CDR1 is MDHEN and CDR2 is SYDVKM in the germline V gene. The V end lost 4 bases, the J end lost 1 base, and 29 bases lay between the germline ends. This CDR3 is built from 21 residues. This chain's CDR3 is CASSSWPVFWKLGSAKNIQYF. The CDR3 DNA is TGTGCCAGCAGTTCTTGGCCCGTGTTTTGGAAGTTGGGTTCGGCCAAAAACATTCAGTACTTC.

This clone was detected only once. The chain carries TRBV4-2 and TRBJ2-7; no definite D call. In germline, CDR1 is LGHNA, CDR2 YNFKEQ. The V gene lost 0 bases and the J gene lost 3 bases, with 9 bases spanning the gap. The CDR3 runs to 14 residues. This CDR3 reads CASSQDRLDYEQYF. CDR3 nucleotide sequence: TGTGCCAGCAGCCAAGATAGGCTAGACTACGAGCAGTACTTC.

Written as DNA, the CDR3 is TGTGCCTGGAGTGTACGGGTCGCCGACACCGGGGAGCTGTTTTTT. Encoded protein: CAWSVRVADTGELFF. The rearrangement uses TRBV30 and TRBJ2-2; the D is unclear. Germline V gene data show CDR1 as GTSNPN and CDR2 as SVGIG (reference sequence). This CDR3 spans 15 amino acids. Trimming took off 0 bases at V and 3 bases at J, with 11 bases between the two ends. Full variable domain (rest looked up from reference TRBV30 and TRBJ2-2): SQTIHQWPATLVQPVGSPLSLECTVEGTSNPNLYWYRQAAGRGLQLLFYSVGIGQISSEVPQNLSASRPQDRQFILSSKKLLLSDSGFYLCAWSVRVADTGELFFGEGSRLTVL.

The CDR3 is CASSRARGQADTQYF. The CDR3 DNA follows: TGTGCCAGCAGCCGCGCTCGGGGGCAAGCGGATACGCAGTATTTT. The chain carries TRBV13 and TRBJ2-3; tentatively, D is TRBD1 or TRBD2 (6 bases each). Trimming took 5 bases from V and 6 from J, leaving 18 bases between them. The germline V gene encodes CDR1 PRHDT and CDR2 FYEKMQ (reference sequence). The CDR3 totals 15 residues.

This clone was counted a few times. J is TRBJ2-6 and V is TRBV25-1, with 7 bases fitting TRBD1. Trimming removed 4 bases from V and 2 bases from J; junction bases left unmatched: 2. The germline V gene has CDR1 MGHDK and CDR2 SYGVNS. The CDR3 is 15 residues long. CDR3 sequence (DNA): TGTGCCAGCAGTGTCGGGACAGCTGGGGCCAACGTCCTGACTTTC. This codes for CASSVGTAGANVLTF.

The chain couples TRBV10-2 to TRBJ2-7; TRBD2 matches at 13 bases. The CDR3 consists of 15 residues. Trimming cost V 7 bases and J 3 bases; bases outside gene matches: 6. Germline V CDR1 and CDR2: WSHSY, SAAADI. The CDR3 sequence is CASTPGLAGHYEQYF. CDR3 bases: TGCGCCAGCACTCCGGGACTAGCGGGACACTACGAGCAGTACTTC.

This chain links TRBV20-1 with TRBJ2-7; tentative D call: TRBD1 (6 bases). CDR3 length: 11 amino acids. The ends were cut back, 6 bases at V and 9 bases at J, with 15 bases in the middle. CDR1 and CDR2 (germline): DFQATT, SNEGSKA (reference sequence). The CDR3 sequence is CSAGDTQGQYF. The CDR3, as DNA: TGCAGTGCGGGGGACACGCAGGGGCAGTACTTC.

The chain links TRBV2 to TRBJ2-7; a weak D match, TRBD2 (5 bases). The V end was cut by 8 bases, the J end by 1 base, with 24 bases between. CDR1 and CDR2 from the germline V gene are SNHLY and FYNNEI. CDR3 length: 17 residues. CDR3 loop: CASGPRDSVSYSYEQYF. The CDR3 coding sequence is TGTGCCAGCGGACCCCGGGATAGCGTCTCATATTCCTACGAGCAGTACTTC.

The chain joins TRBV21-1 to TRBJ2-5; no DNA check was done on the table's D call, TRBD1. TRBV21-1 is assigned pseudogene status. The CDR3 runs 16 residues. CDR3 nucleotide sequence: TGTGCCAGCAGCGGATCCGGGACAGGGGGCAGAGAGACCCAGTACTTC. Amino acid sequence: CASSGSGTGGRETQYF.

This clone was picked up a small number of times. V and J are TRBV7-9 and TRBJ1-1; TRBD1 agrees at 9 bases. V lost 6 bases, J lost 5 bases, and 1 base stayed unmatched. Germline V CDR1 and CDR2: SEHNR, FQNEAQ (reference sequence). The CDR3 has 12 amino acids. As DNA, the CDR3 is TGTGCCAGCAGGGACAGGGGTACTGAAGCTTTCTTT. Translation gives CASRDRGTEAFF.

The chain carries TRBV10-3 and TRBJ2-5; the match to TRBD2 covers 9 bases. The CDR3 runs to 15 residues. V was pared by 2 bases and J by 5 bases, with 6 bases of the junction left unmatched. Germline-derived CDR1 and CDR2 are ENHRY and SYGVKD. The CDR3 spells CAISEGAGGLETQYF. The CDR3 DNA reads TGTGCCATCAGTGAGGGCGCGGGAGGGCTGGAGACCCAGTACTTC.

In nucleotides, the CDR3 is TGCAGTGCCCGGATGGGGGATGAGCAGTTCTTC. Encoded protein: CSARMGDEQFF. The chain combines TRBV20-1 with TRBJ2-1; either TRBD1 or TRBD2 may supply D (5 bases each). The CDR3 is 11 amino acids. Per the germline V gene, CDR1 is DFQATT and CDR2 is SNEGSKA (reference sequence). Trimming shortened V by 6 bases and J by 8 bases, and 11 bases separated the two germline ends.

This clone was counted between two and nine times. This specimen includes other DNA sequences encoding the same CDR3. This chain joins TRBV29-1 and TRBJ2-5; 9 bases line up with TRBD2. The ends lost 1 base at V and 5 bases at J; junction bases unmatched: 11. Germline lookup yields CDR1 SQVTM and CDR2 ANQGSEA. The CDR3 is made up of 16 amino acids. The CDR3 sequence: CSVEAGSGSGLETQYF. DNA of the CDR3: TGCAGCGTTGAAGCGGGTAGCGGGAGTGGTTTGGAGACCCAGTACTTC.

The V gene is TRBV29-1, the J gene TRBJ2-2; 7 bases are a match to TRBD1. Germline V gene lookup returns CDR1 SQVTM and CDR2 ANQGSEA. V dropped 8 bases and J dropped 6; count of bases not matched to a gene: 12. The CDR3 is 14 amino acids. The CDR3 DNA reads TGCAGCCATGACGAAGGGGGCGCTCCCGGGGAGCTGTTTTTT. It codes for CSHDEGGAPGELFF.

The chain uses TRBV13 and TRBJ2-5; D is perhaps TRBD1 (5 bases). CDR1 is PRHDT, CDR2 FYEKMQ, per germline (reference sequence). The CDR3 is made up of 13 amino acids. The V end lost 4 bases, the J end lost 1 base, and 7 bases lay between the germline ends. DNA for the CDR3: TGTGCCAGCAGCTATGACAGCCAAGAGACCCAGTACTTC. Protein sequence: CASSYDSQETQYF.

J is TRBJ2-6 and V is TRBV5-1; D is ambiguous. Germline loops: CDR1 SGHRS, CDR2 YFSETQ. This CDR3 is built from 15 residues. Trimming left V 1 base short and J 2 bases short, with 7 bases between. The CDR3 protein is CASSLKPTGANVLTF. The DNA of the CDR3 is TGCGCCAGCAGCTTGAAACCTACTGGGGCCAACGTCCTGACTTTC.

This clone was found once. This chain uses TRBV29-1 with TRBJ2-5; possible D gene TRBD1, 5 bases. The end of the DNA is better explained by TRBJ2-7, so the J call may be wrong. This CDR3 spans 14 amino acids. Germline CDR1 SQVTM, CDR2 ANQGSEA. CDR3 protein: CSVEAGAGTYEQYF. The CDR3 coding sequence is TGCAGCGTTGAAGCAGGTGCAGGGACCTACGAGCAGTACTTC.

With respect to this clone: Other DNA sequences in this sample translate to the same CDR3. The chain's CDR3 is CASRQGYEQYF. The CDR3 DNA is TGTGCCAGCCGGCAGGGCTACGAGCAGTACTTC. The chain combines TRBV6-5 with TRBJ2-7, with D perhaps TRBD1 (5 bases). This CDR3 comprises 11 residues. The germline V and J ends were trimmed by 8 bases and 3 bases, with 8 bases remaining between them. Germline values: CDR1 MNHEY, CDR2 SVGAGI.

The rearrangement uses TRBV9 and TRBJ2-7, with D possibly TRBD1 on 5 matching bases. CDR3 size: 12 residues. CDR1 and CDR2 from the germline V gene are SGDLS and YYNGEE. Trimming left V 4 bases short and J 5 bases short, with 10 bases between. Here the CDR3 DNA reads TGTGCCAGCAGCCCCAGGGTTAACGAGCAGTACTTC. Translating it yields CASSPRVNEQYF.

This chain joins TRBV7-9 and TRBJ2-4; 12 nucleotides align to TRBD1. Trimming at V came to 1 base and at J to 0 bases, leaving 4 bases not matched to a gene. CDR1 and CDR2 from the germline V gene are SEHNR and FQNEAQ (reference sequence). This CDR3 has 18 amino acids. The CDR3 loop reads CASSLGDRGPLAKNIQYF. The CDR3 nucleotides are TGTGCCAGCAGCTTAGGGGACAGGGGGCCTTTAGCCAAAAACATTCAGTACTTC. The variable domain in full, completed from reference TRBV7-9 and TRBJ2-4, reads DTGVSQNPRHKITKRGQNVTFRCDPISEHNRLYWYRQTLGQGPEFLTYFQNEAQLEKSRLLSDRFSAERPKGSFSTLEIQRTEQGDSAMYLCASSLGDRGPLAKNIQYFGAGTRLSVL.

With respect to this clone: The sample has other DNA sequences that encode this CDR3 too. This sequence joins TRBV7-9 and TRBJ2-1; D gene unclear. The ends were cut back, 2 bases at V and 7 bases at J, with 3 bases in the middle. Germline-derived CDR1 and CDR2 are SEHNR and FQNEAQ (reference sequence). This CDR3 is 11 amino acids long. Here the CDR3 reads CASSLSNEQFF. The CDR3, as DNA: TGTGCCAGCAGCTTATCAAATGAGCAGTTCTTC.

Note on this clone: The sample holds other DNA sequences that translate to the same CDR3. This chain joins TRBV11-2 and TRBJ2-7; D remains unclear. Germline V gives CDR1 SGHAT, CDR2 FQNNGV. The V end was cut by 1 base, the J end by 3 bases, with 7 bases between. This CDR3 has 13 amino acids. The CDR3 region has the DNA TGTGCCAGCAGCTTAGGTCTAGTCTACGAGCAGTACTTC. Translated: CASSLGLVYEQYF.